The 6 T cell receptor beta chains below all came from one sample that was sequenced in a study of T cell changes during pregnancy in multiple sclerosis. Here immunoSEQ multiplex PCR was the method, and the copy in TCRdb shows in-frame clones only, minus some. The table shows around 62,000 clones, with about 88% occurring only once. This material consisted of peripheral blood, taken in the first trimester of pregnancy. Receptors were obtained from a female donor with multiple sclerosis, enrolled in a pregnancy study.

The gene calls are TRBV5-1 and TRBJ1-2; 8 bases map to TRBD1. Germline lookup yields CDR1 SGHRS and CDR2 YFSETQ. The CDR3 length is 17 residues. V lost 4 bases to trimming and J lost 3 bases; unmatched junction nucleotides: 14. As DNA, the CDR3 is TGCGCCAGCAGCCCCCAGGGCGGGCAGGGGGCTTACTATGGCTACACCTTC. It yields the protein CASSPQGGQGAYYGYTF.

The J gene is TRBJ2-3, the V gene TRBV10-3; 9 positions agree with TRBD1. The CDR3 has 15 residues. CDR1 is ENHRY, CDR2 SYGVKD, per germline. J gave up 0 bases and V 5 bases, and 3 bases lay outside the gene matches. CDR3 DNA: TGTGCCATCAGTCTACAGGGGGCGAGCACAGATACGCAGTATTTT. Its protein product is CAISLQGASTDTQYF.

This clone appeared once. The chain carries TRBV12-5 and TRBJ1-1, with D unresolved. The V end was cut by 1 base, the J end by 7 bases, with 13 bases between. Germline loops: CDR1 LGHNT, CDR2 FRNRAP. The CDR3 is 14 residues long. The CDR3 region has the DNA TGTGCTAGTGGTTTGGAGGCAGGATGGAATGAAGCTTTCTTT. Amino acid sequence: CASGLEAGWNEAFF.

V usage is TRBV30 and J usage is TRBJ2-5, with D maybe TRBD2 (6 bases). CDR3 length: 16 amino acids. CDR1 and CDR2 (germline): GTSNPN, SVGIG (reference sequence). The V end lost 2 bases, the J end lost 5 bases, and 21 bases lay between the germline ends. The CDR3 nucleotides are TGTGCCTGGAGTCCCATCAGGCCATTTGGAGGGGAGACCCAGTACTTC. Protein sequence: CAWSPIRPFGGETQYF.

The J gene is TRBJ1-3, the V gene TRBV2, with 7 bases aligning to TRBD1. The germline CDR1 and CDR2 sequences are SNHLY and FYNNEI. CDR3 length: 16 residues. V shed 2 bases, J shed 1 base, and the junction held 5 bases outside the gene matches. Written as DNA, the CDR3 is TGTGCCAGCAGTGAACAAGGGGGCTTTTCTGGAAACACCATATATTTT. Translated: CASSEQGGFSGNTIYF.

There are a few counts of this clone. This chain uses TRBV2 with TRBJ1-2; tentative D call: TRBD1 (5 bases). Germline CDR1 is SNHLY and CDR2 is FYNNEI. Trimming stripped 7 bases from V and 5 bases from J, with 17 bases between. The CDR3 consists of 14 residues. CDR3 DNA sequence: TGTGCCAGCACCCAGGGTCCCGAGAAATATGGCTACACCTTC. It is translated as CASTQGPEKYGYTF.